The present T cell receptor (beta chain) was sequenced within a study of identical twins. Template switching introduced a universal primer site, and the cDNA bore unique molecular identifiers. Via MiXCR, TCRdb re-called the 5' RACE reads, giving one row per CDR3 protein. The sample has more than 1.5 million distinct CDR3 sequences, around 33% seen once. The CDR3 runs to 16 residues. Looked up from germline, CDR1 is SGHAT and CDR2 is FQNNGV. Between the trimmed V and J ends, which lost 3 bases and 0 bases, there was a span of 12 bases. Sequencing used cord blood. This chain joins TRBV11-2 and TRBJ2-1; D might be TRBD2 (5 bases). The receptor's source is a newborn girl in good health. The CDR3 spells CASSFVLRGSYNEQFF. The CDR3 DNA follows: TGTGCCAGCAGCTTTGTCCTCCGGGGCTCCTACAATGAGCAGTTCTTC.